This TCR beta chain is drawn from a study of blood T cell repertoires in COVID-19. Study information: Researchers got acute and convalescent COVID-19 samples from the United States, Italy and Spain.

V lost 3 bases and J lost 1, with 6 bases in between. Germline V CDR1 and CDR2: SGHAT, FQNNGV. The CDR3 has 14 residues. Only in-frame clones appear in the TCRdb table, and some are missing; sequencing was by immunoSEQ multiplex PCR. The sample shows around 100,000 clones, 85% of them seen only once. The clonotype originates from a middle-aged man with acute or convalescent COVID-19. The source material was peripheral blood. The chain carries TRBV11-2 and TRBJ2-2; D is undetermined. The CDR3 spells CASSFSWNTGELFF. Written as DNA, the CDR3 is TGTGCCAGCAGCTTCTCGTGGAACACCGGGGAGCTGTTTTTT.